These 27 T cell receptor beta chains came from one sample sequenced in a study of CD8+ T cells in alopecia areata. Reverse transcribed after extraction, RNA yielded cDNA as the sequencing template. Measured with immunoSEQ multiplex PCR; TCRdb has only the in-frame clones, and not every one. This table holds 95,000 to 120,000 clones, roughly 59% found once. The material sequenced was CD8+ T cells sorted from blood. These receptors were obtained from a human donor in good health.

In this sample, this clone turned up a few times. This chain connects TRBV28 to TRBJ2-7; the D is unclear. Trimming stripped 3 bases from V and 2 bases from J, with 5 bases between. CDR3 length: 12 residues. Germline lookup yields CDR1 MDHEN and CDR2 SYDVKM. This CDR3 is CASSLPAYEQYF. CDR3 DNA: TGTGCCAGCAGTTTGCCAGCCTACGAGCAGTACTTC.

The CDR3 spells CASSQDPGGGTGYTF. The DNA of the CDR3 is TGTGCCAGCAGCCAAGATCCGGGGGGGGGCACTGGCTACACCTTC. The chain uses TRBV14 and TRBJ1-2; maybe TRBD1 (6 bases). V was clipped by 0 bases and J by 7 bases, with 15 bases between them. Germline V lookup: CDR1 SGHDN, CDR2 FVKESK. This CDR3 is 15 amino acids long.

A single count supports this clone. Other DNA sequences in the sample encode the same CDR3. The chain couples TRBV7-9 to TRBJ1-4; the D gene is possibly TRBD1 (5 bases). The length of the CDR3 is 14 residues. V was pared by 4 bases and J by 3 bases, with 9 bases between. In germline, CDR1 is SEHNR, CDR2 FQNEAQ (reference sequence). The CDR3 DNA is TGTGCCAGCAGCTGGGGACGGTCTAATGAAAAACTGTTTTTT. Its translation: CASSWGRSNEKLFF.

The chain has TRBV15 and TRBJ2-3; D assignment may be TRBD1 or TRBD2 (6 bases each). The CDR3 extends over 15 amino acids. V was clipped by 5 bases and J by 3 bases, with 15 bases between them. In germline, CDR1 is LNHNV, CDR2 YYDKDF (reference sequence). CDR3 nucleotides: TGTGCCACCAGCGCCGAGGGGGGATGGACAGATACGCAGTATTTT. This codes for CATSAEGGWTDTQYF.

Only one count was recorded for this clone. The V call is TRBV2, the J call TRBJ2-1; 9 nucleotides match TRBD1. The trim removed 5 bases at V and 3 bases at J, leaving 20 bases unmatched. The length of the CDR3 is 20 residues. Germline CDR1 reads SNHLY; CDR2 reads FYNNEI. The DNA for the CDR3 is TGTGCCAGCAGTTCCGGGACAGGGATAGGGGGTGGTGTAGTCTACAATGAGCAGTTCTTC. Protein product: CASSSGTGIGGGVVYNEQFF.

The chain has TRBV5-6 and TRBJ2-5; a possible D gene is TRBD1 (5 bases). The germline V gene encodes CDR1 SGHDT and CDR2 YYEEEE. This CDR3 has 15 amino acids. Trimming left V 4 bases short and J 2 bases short, with 15 bases between. The CDR3, as DNA: TGTGCCAGCAGCCCCTCGGCTGGGGCTCAAGAGACCCAGTACTTC. Amino acid sequence: CASSPSAGAQETQYF.

DNA for the CDR3: TGTGCCAGCAGCTTGGGGACCCAGGGGGAGCAGTACTTC. Its protein is CASSLGTQGEQYF. The chain has TRBV5-6 and TRBJ2-7, with D maybe TRBD1 (6 bases). The V end lost 0 bases, the J end lost 7 bases, and 11 bases lay between the germline ends. This CDR3 is built from 13 residues. Germline CDR1 and CDR2: SGHDT and YYEEEE.

The chain's CDR3 is CASSATGTSPHEQYF. Written as DNA, the CDR3 is TGTGCCAGCAGTGCCACCGGGACTAGCCCCCACGAGCAGTACTTC. This chain joins TRBV6-6 and TRBJ2-7, with 9 bases identical to TRBD2. Looked up from germline, CDR1 is MNHNY and CDR2 is SVGAGI (reference sequence). The trim removed 5 bases at V and 5 bases at J, leaving 10 bases unmatched. The CDR3 is made up of 15 amino acids.

The V gene is TRBV6-1, the J gene TRBJ2-5; D ambiguous. The CDR3 extends over 15 amino acids. Looked up from germline, CDR1 is MNHNS and CDR2 is SASEGT. V lost 0 bases and J lost 2, with 10 bases in between. CDR3 DNA sequence: TGTGCCAGCAGTGAAGCTGCTGGCACGCAAGAGACCCAGTACTTC. Protein sequence: CASSEAAGTQETQYF.

The chain combines TRBV4-3 with TRBJ2-5; D is unclear. The last part of the DNA fits TRBJ2-7 better; the J call may be wrong. Per germline, CDR1 LGHNA and CDR2 YSLEER. The CDR3 covers 14 residues. CDR3 DNA: TGCGCCAGCAGCCTCGGACGGCCCCTCTACGAGCAGTACTTC. The encoded protein is CASSLGRPLYEQYF.

The chain is built from TRBV7-6 and TRBJ1-5; D is uncertain. The CDR3 runs 13 residues. Per germline, CDR1 SGHVS and CDR2 FNYEAQ. Trimming removed 1 base from V and 4 bases from J, with 5 bases in between. CDR3 bases: TGTGCCAGCAGCTTAGTATTGAATCAGCCCCAGCATTTT. Translation gives CASSLVLNQPQHF.

The CDR3: CASSQDSQLAGGAETQYF. The CDR3 region has the DNA TGCGCCAGCAGCCAAGATTCCCAACTAGCGGGGGGCGCGGAGACCCAGTACTTC. This chain connects TRBV4-1 to TRBJ2-5; 12 bases match TRBD2. With 0 bases clipped from V and 5 bases from J, the junction kept 10 bases outside the gene matches. The CDR3 consists of 18 residues. Looked up from germline, CDR1 is MGHRA and CDR2 is YSYEKL.

The chain employs TRBV10-3 and TRBJ1-5; 7 bases agree with TRBD1. Germline V CDR1 and CDR2: ENHRY, SYGVKD. V shed 0 bases, J shed 11 bases, and the junction held 4 bases outside the gene matches. This CDR3 has 13 residues. The CDR3, as DNA: TGTGCCATCAGTGAGTCCCCTCAGGGGGCCCAGCATTTT. Translated: CAISESPQGAQHF.

The genes are TRBV13 and TRBJ2-5; D may be TRBD1 (8 bases). V lost 5 bases, J lost 5 bases, and 21 bases lay in between. This CDR3 is 16 amino acids long. Germline assignment: CDR1 PRHDT and CDR2 FYEKMQ (reference sequence). The CDR3 DNA reads TGTGCCAGCAGCGCGGACAGGGAGGGCTCATTGGAGACCCAGTACTTC. It codes for CASSADREGSLETQYF.

CDR3 region: CASSLTQGGRQPQHF. The CDR3 DNA sequence: TGTGCCAGCAGCTTAACCCAGGGTGGTCGTCAGCCCCAGCATTTT. The chain has TRBV7-8 and TRBJ1-5; D perhaps matches TRBD1 (5 bases). The CDR3 runs to 15 residues. V was cut by 2 bases and J by 6 bases, with 14 bases left in between. The germline V gene encodes CDR1 SGHVS and CDR2 FQNEAQ. Filled out from reference TRBV7-8 and TRBJ1-5, the complete variable domain reads GAGVSQSPRYKVAKRGQDVALRCDPISGHVSLFWYQQALGQGPEFLTYFQNEAQLDKSGLPSDRFFAERPEGSVSTLKIQRTQQEDSAVYLCASSLTQGGRQPQHFGDGTRLSIL.

The chain combines TRBV28 with TRBJ2-3; D may match TRBD1 or TRBD2 (5 bases each). Germline V gives CDR1 MDHEN, CDR2 SYDVKM. The CDR3 spans 15 residues. V was clipped by 6 bases and J by 2 bases, with 15 bases between them. The CDR3 nucleotides read TGTGCCAGCAGCATGTCGGGACGGATCACAGATACGCAGTATTTT. This sequence encodes CASSMSGRITDTQYF.

The gene calls are TRBV15 and TRBJ2-1, with D possibly being TRBD2 (5 bases). This CDR3 spans 14 amino acids. Germline V gene data show CDR1 as LNHNV and CDR2 as YYDKDF (reference sequence). Trimming removed 0 bases from V and 8 bases from J, with 11 bases in between. The chain's CDR3 is CATSRDRTVDEQFF. CDR3 DNA: TGTGCCACCAGCAGAGATAGGACTGTGGATGAGCAGTTCTTC.

This chain joins TRBV15 and TRBJ1-5, with 10 bases aligning to TRBD1. The V gene end was trimmed by 5 bases and the J gene end by 1 base; junction bases not matched to a gene: 5. CDR3 length equals 16 residues. The germline V gene has CDR1 LNHNV and CDR2 YYDKDF (reference sequence). CDR3 coding DNA: TGTGCCACCAGCGGGGGACAGGGGCCGAGCAATCAGCCCCAGCATTTT. Translation gives CATSGGQGPSNQPQHF.

The V call is TRBV2, the J call TRBJ2-5; weak D call: TRBD1 (5 bases). The CDR3 is 14 amino acids. Germline CDR1 is SNHLY and CDR2 is FYNNEI. V dropped 3 bases and J dropped 2 bases, with 10 bases sitting between them. CDR3 DNA sequence: TGTGCCAGCAGTGAGCTTACAGGACAAGAGACCCAGTACTTC. This translates into CASSELTGQETQYF.

As for this clone: A read error may produce the germline difference seen at one junction end. V usage is TRBV7-6 and J usage is TRBJ2-2; the D gene could be TRBD1 or TRBD2 (5 bases each). This CDR3 is built from 15 residues. Germline V gives CDR1 SGHVS, CDR2 FNYEAQ. The CDR3 loop reads CASSRGTPKTGELFF. CDR3 bases: TGTGCCAGCAGCCGTGGGACCCCGAAGACCGGGGAGCTGTTTTTT.

This chain links TRBV15 with TRBJ1-2; 11 bases line up with TRBD1. Germline lookup yields CDR1 LNHNV and CDR2 YYDKDF (reference sequence). V shed 5 bases, J shed 5 bases, and the junction held 13 bases outside the gene matches. CDR3 length equals 17 residues. The DNA of the CDR3 is TGTGCCACCAGCGGTCAGAGCTCGGACAGGGGGCTTTATGGCTACACCTTC. Translated: CATSGQSSDRGLYGYTF.

The J gene is TRBJ2-5, the V gene TRBV13; TRBD1 matches 9 bases. The germline V gene has CDR1 PRHDT and CDR2 FYEKMQ (reference sequence). There are 16 residues in the CDR3. V shed 4 bases, J shed 4 bases, and the junction held 10 bases outside the gene matches. The CDR3 spells CASSSRGQGTVETQYF. CDR3 in DNA: TGTGCCAGCAGCTCCCGGGGACAGGGAACGGTAGAGACCCAGTACTTC.

To note about this clone: No DNA is shown, since the ends of the CDR3 on it are uncertain; the CDR3 is the one TCRdb lists. The rearrangement uses TRBV27 and TRBJ2-3; TRBD2 reflects the table's D call only, with no check against the DNA. Ends included, the CDR3 has 16 residues. Germline V lookup: CDR1 MNHEY, CDR2 SMNVEV (reference sequence). The CDR3 is CASSILGGGFGDTQYF.

There are a few counts of this clone. V usage is TRBV28 and J usage is TRBJ1-2, with TRBD1 as a possible D gene (5 bases). The length of the CDR3 is 14 residues. CDR1 is MDHEN and CDR2 is SYDVKM in the germline V gene. V was pared by 5 bases and J by 4 bases, with 14 bases between. The CDR3 region is CASSPPGGVYGYTF. The CDR3 nucleotides are TGTGCCAGCAGTCCGCCGGGAGGGGTCTATGGCTACACCTTC.

The V gene is TRBV15, the J gene TRBJ1-5, with D possibly TRBD1 on 5 matching bases. This CDR3 is 17 amino acids long. V dropped 0 bases and J dropped 0 bases, with 12 bases sitting between them. Germline CDR1 is LNHNV and CDR2 is YYDKDF (reference sequence). CDR3 DNA: TGTGCCACCAGCAGAGATGGGGCCATAAGTAGCAATCAGCCCCAGCATTTT. Amino acids: CATSRDGAISSNQPQHF.

The chain joins TRBV2 to TRBJ2-5; TRBD2 agrees at 11 bases. The CDR3 loop spans 15 amino acids. The germline V gene has CDR1 SNHLY and CDR2 FYNNEI. The ends lost 4 bases at V and 5 bases at J; junction bases unmatched: 6. CDR3: CASSASSGRLETQYF. DNA of the CDR3: TGTGCCAGCAGTGCCTCTAGCGGGAGGCTGGAGACCCAGTACTTC.

This clone was detected a few times. The rearrangement uses TRBV19 and TRBJ1-1, with D perhaps TRBD1 (5 bases). Germline-derived CDR1 and CDR2 are LNHDA and SQIVND (reference sequence). CDR3 length: 15 amino acids. The germline V and J ends were trimmed by 11 bases and 3 bases, with 22 bases remaining between them. CDR3 DNA: TGTGCCTCCGAATCCCCCATGACAGCCTACACTGAAGCTTTCTTT. Protein: CASESPMTAYTEAFF.